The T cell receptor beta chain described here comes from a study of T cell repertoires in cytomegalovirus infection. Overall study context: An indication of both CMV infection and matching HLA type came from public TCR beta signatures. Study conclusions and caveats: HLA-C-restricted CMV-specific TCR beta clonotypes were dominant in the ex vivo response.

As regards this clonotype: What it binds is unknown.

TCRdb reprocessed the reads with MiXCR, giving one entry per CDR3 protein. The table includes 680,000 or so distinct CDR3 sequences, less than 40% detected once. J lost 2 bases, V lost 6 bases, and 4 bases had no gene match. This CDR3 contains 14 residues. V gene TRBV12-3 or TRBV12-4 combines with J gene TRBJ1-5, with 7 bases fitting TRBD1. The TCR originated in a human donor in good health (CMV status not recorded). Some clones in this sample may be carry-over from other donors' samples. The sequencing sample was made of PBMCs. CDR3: CASSQTGRNQPQHF. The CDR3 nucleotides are TGTGCCAGCAGCCAGACAGGGCGCAATCAGCCCCAGCATTTT.